The 20 T cell receptor beta chains reported below all come from one sample, sequenced in a study of radiotherapy plus CTLA-4 blockade in lung cancer (dated by TCRdb to between 2017 and 2018). Preparation of the library involved the immunoSEQ multiplex PCR assay. The immuneACCESS repertoire file appears here via TCRdb, limited to in-frame rearrangements. These files lack a portion of the clones; in checked studies, under half of the deficit traces to unresolved V genes, and the cause of the others is not known. In all, the sample holds some 70,000 clones, and about 80% of those were seen once. The ten largest clones capture less than 5% of the sample. The sample in question was peripheral blood, obtained from a patient treated with radiotherapy plus ipilimumab. All receptors come from a human donor with non-small cell lung cancer who had a partial response to radiotherapy plus ipilimumab.

The chain is built from TRBV5-1 and TRBJ2-2; 7 bases map to TRBD1. This CDR3 is 18 amino acids long. The junction had 17 bases not matched to a gene; V was cut back by 5 bases and J by 4 bases. CDR1 is SGHRS and CDR2 is YFSETQ in the germline V gene. CDR3 bases: TGCGCCAGCAGTCCGTCGTACAGGGGCGGACCCTCCACCGGGGAGCTGTTTTTT. Translated: CASSPSYRGGPSTGELFF.

V gene TRBV6-1 combines with J gene TRBJ2-6; no definite D call. V dropped 2 bases and J dropped 4 bases, with 9 bases sitting between them. The CDR3 is 15 amino acids. Germline V CDR1 and CDR2: MNHNS, SASEGT. CDR3: CASSEWLAGANVLTF. In nucleotides, the CDR3 is TGTGCCAGCAGTGAATGGTTAGCCGGGGCCAACGTCCTGACTTTC.

The chain combines TRBV6-1 with TRBJ1-5; maybe TRBD1 (5 bases). The CDR3 is 15 amino acids. Germline V CDR1 and CDR2: MNHNS, SASEGT. The V end was cut by 4 bases, the J end by 4 bases, with 14 bases between. CDR3 region: CASSGQGNKNQPQHF. The DNA for the CDR3 is TGTGCCAGCAGTGGGCAGGGAAATAAAAATCAGCCCCAGCATTTT.

Only a few counts were recorded for this clone. Other DNA sequences in the same sample also yield this CDR3. The rearrangement joins TRBV10-1 to TRBJ2-7; 7 bases are a match to TRBD2. CDR1 and CDR2 (germline): WNHNN, SYGVQD (reference sequence). The CDR3 extends over 14 amino acids. With V trimmed by 3 bases and J by 3 bases, 5 bases remained unmatched. The CDR3 protein is CASSDQRGSYEQYF. The CDR3 DNA follows: TGCGCCAGCAGTGACCAGCGGGGAAGCTACGAGCAGTACTTC.

This chain uses TRBV5-4 with TRBJ1-1; 8 bases are shared with TRBD1. CDR1 SGHNT and CDR2 YYREEE come from the germline V gene (reference sequence). The CDR3 loop spans 14 amino acids. V shed 4 bases and J 1 base; nucleotides not matched to a gene: 3. DNA for the CDR3: TGTGCCAGCAGCCAACAGGGGGAGAACACTGAAGCTTTCTTT. This translates into CASSQQGENTEAFF. The full variable domain, with the rest looked up from reference TRBV5-4 and TRBJ1-1, is ETGVTQSPTHLIKTRGQQVTLRCSSQSGHNTVSWYQQALGQGPQFIFQYYREEENGRGNFPPRFSGLQFPNYSSELNVNALELDDSALYLCASSQQGENTEAFFGQGTRLTVV.

The chain uses TRBV19 and TRBJ2-5; 7 bases match TRBD1. CDR3 length: 13 amino acids. Germline assignment: CDR1 LNHDA and CDR2 SQIVND (reference sequence). V gave up 10 bases and J gave up 1 base; unmatched junction bases: 6. CDR3 amino acids: CATRQGGQETQYF. Written as DNA, the CDR3 is TGTGCCACCCGACAGGGCGGCCAAGAGACCCAGTACTTC.

The rearrangement uses TRBV19 and TRBJ1-5; D might be TRBD1 (5 bases). V gave up 8 bases and J gave up 5 bases, with 13 bases separating them. Germline-derived CDR1 and CDR2 are LNHDA and SQIVND (reference sequence). The CDR3 spans 13 residues. In DNA form, the CDR3 reads TGTGCCAGTCTGGGGCCTTTGGATCAGCCCCAGCATTTT. The encoded protein is CASLGPLDQPQHF.

This rearrangement joins TRBV27 to TRBJ1-1; TRBD1 is a possible D gene (6 bases). Germline CDR1 is MNHEY and CDR2 is SMNVEV (reference sequence). The CDR3 consists of 13 residues. Trimming removed 4 bases at V and 5 bases at J, with 11 bases between. The CDR3 protein is CASSYQGRTEAFF. The CDR3 DNA sequence: TGTGCCAGCAGTTACCAGGGGCGGACTGAAGCTTTCTTT.

This clone is a singleton in its sample. The gene calls are TRBV6-5 and TRBJ2-5, with D perhaps matching TRBD2 (5 bases). The CDR3 extends over 15 amino acids. Looked up from germline, CDR1 is MNHEY and CDR2 is SVGAGI. The V end was cut by 1 base, the J end by 4 bases, with 13 bases between. CDR3 loop: CASSYYLEGRETQYF. CDR3 DNA: TGTGCCAGCAGTTACTATCTGGAAGGGAGAGAGACCCAGTACTTC.

The chain combines TRBV28 with TRBJ2-3, with 10 bases identical to TRBD2. The CDR3 spans 15 residues. Unmatched junction bases numbered 8, after V lost 6 bases and J lost 5 bases. Germline CDR1 reads MDHEN; CDR2 reads SYDVKM. CDR3 protein: CASSLGVAGGDTQYF. CDR3 bases: TGTGCCAGCAGCTTGGGGGTAGCGGGGGGAGATACGCAGTATTTT.

J is TRBJ2-1 and V is TRBV11-2; maybe TRBD2 (6 bases). Germline V lookup: CDR1 SGHAT, CDR2 FQNNGV. This CDR3 has 16 residues. The ends were cut back, 3 bases at V and 3 bases at J, with 15 bases in the middle. In DNA form, the CDR3 reads TGTGCCAGCAGCTTCCTCGGGAGTTTATTCTACAATGAGCAGTTCTTC. Its protein is CASSFLGSLFYNEQFF. Full variable domain (remainder filled in from reference TRBV11-2 and TRBJ2-1): EAGVAQSPRYKIIEKRQSVAFWCNPISGHATLYWYQQILGQGPKLLIQFQNNGVVDDSQLPKDRFSAERLKGVDSTLKIQPAKLEDSAVYLCASSFLGSLFYNEQFFGPGTRLTVL.

This sequence joins TRBV18 and TRBJ1-1; 10 bases are a match to TRBD1. CDR1 is KGHSH and CDR2 is LQKENI in the germline V gene. The CDR3 extends over 16 amino acids. V shed 4 bases, J shed 0 bases, and the junction held 5 bases outside the gene matches. The CDR3 DNA follows: TGTGCCAGCTCACAACAAGGGACAGGGGTGAACACTGAAGCTTTCTTT. It codes for CASSQQGTGVNTEAFF.

V usage is TRBV9 and J usage is TRBJ2-1; 14 nucleotides align to TRBD2. Germline trimming cut 1 base from V and 9 bases from J; bases unmatched to any gene: 9. The CDR3 totals 17 residues. The germline V gene encodes CDR1 SGDLS and CDR2 YYNGEE. The CDR3 loop is CASSVRLAGGPEIEQFF. The CDR3 DNA reads TGTGCCAGCAGCGTAAGACTAGCGGGAGGGCCGGAAATTGAGCAGTTCTTC.

The V and J genes are TRBV27 and TRBJ2-3; 14 bases are shared with TRBD2. J was trimmed by 4 bases and V by 4 bases; bases with no gene match: 10. CDR1 is MNHEY and CDR2 is SMNVEV in the germline V gene (reference sequence). This CDR3 comprises 18 residues. As DNA, the CDR3 is TGTGCCAGCAGTTACCGGGGACTAGCGGGAGTGGTCGCAGATACGCAGTATTTT. Protein product: CASSYRGLAGVVADTQYF.

The chain has TRBV14 and TRBJ1-2; D ambiguous. The CDR3 runs to 15 residues. The germline V gene has CDR1 SGHDN and CDR2 FVKESK. Trimming shortened V by 0 bases and J by 5 bases, and 13 bases separated the two germline ends. CDR3 sequence: CASSQDRGDGYGYTF. CDR3 coding DNA: TGTGCCAGCAGCCAAGATCGCGGGGATGGGTATGGCTACACCTTC. Based on the CDR3 plus reference TRBV14 and TRBJ1-2, the full variable domain is EAGVTQFPSHSVIEKGQTVTLRCDPISGHDNLYWYRRVMGKEIKFLLHFVKESKQDESGMPNNRFLAERTGGTYSTLKVQPAELEDSGVYFCASSQDRGDGYGYTFGSGTRLTVV.

The gene calls are TRBV7-6 and TRBJ2-1; 9 bases are a match to TRBD1. The V gene's germline CDR1 is SGHVS and CDR2 FNYEAQ. Trimming at V came to 5 bases and at J to 4 bases, leaving 9 bases not matched to a gene. This CDR3 is 16 amino acids long. CDR3 bases: TGTGCCAGCAGCCCCCACCAGGGACAGGGATACAATGAGCAGTTCTTC. Its protein product is CASSPHQGQGYNEQFF.

This clone is a singleton in its sample. V gene TRBV28 combines with J gene TRBJ2-7, with a possible D match to TRBD2 (5 bases). This CDR3 spans 13 amino acids. Between the trimmed V and J ends, which lost 5 bases and 6 bases, there was a span of 14 bases. CDR1 is MDHEN and CDR2 is SYDVKM in the germline V gene. As DNA, the CDR3 is TGTGCCAGCAGTCCTGGGAGACTCGCCGAGCAGTACTTC. Protein sequence: CASSPGRLAEQYF.

The V and J genes are TRBV5-1 and TRBJ2-2, with a weak D call TRBD1 (6 bases). This CDR3 region has 15 residues. The ends were cut back, 0 bases at V and 6 bases at J, with 12 bases in the middle. The germline V gene has CDR1 SGHRS and CDR2 YFSETQ. The CDR3 spells CASSLGQGLAGELFF. Here the CDR3 DNA reads TGCGCCAGCAGCTTGGGGCAGGGGTTGGCCGGGGAGCTGTTTTTT.

This clone is a singleton in its sample. This chain joins TRBV13 and TRBJ2-3; 11 bases agree with TRBD1. The CDR3 is 17 amino acids. Germline assignment: CDR1 PRHDT and CDR2 FYEKMQ (reference sequence). Losses at the gene ends were 7 bases for V and 3 bases for J; bases not matched to a gene: 12. Written as DNA, the CDR3 is TGTGCCAGCATCGGACGGGGGGACAGGGGGATGACAGATACGCAGTATTTT. It yields the protein CASIGRGDRGMTDTQYF.

This chain uses TRBV2 with TRBJ2-1; perhaps TRBD1 as D (6 bases). V lost 6 bases and J lost 7, with 22 bases in between. Germline CDR1 SNHLY, CDR2 FYNNEI. The CDR3 has 16 residues. The CDR3 DNA follows: TGTGCCAGCAGCTCAGGTGGGGCAGGGGAAGGGAATGAGCAGTTCTTC. Protein: CASSSGGAGEGNEQFF.